This T cell receptor beta chain is drawn from a study of T-cell memory formation after mild COVID-19. Across the whole study: Across donors, TCR clusters were largely donor specific. Study-wide points: From day 15 to 85, contracting clones were balanced between CD4 and CD8, whereas later expanders leaned toward CD4+. Pre-infection memory already had some responding clones, implying cross-reactive memory joined.

V was cut by 3 bases and J by 4 bases, with 16 bases left in between. Looked up from germline, CDR1 is DFQATT and CDR2 is SNEGSKA (reference sequence). The CDR3 extends over 14 amino acids. On this clonotype itself: Antigen specificity is unknown.

5'RACE primed from the constant segment yielded TCR alpha and TCR beta cDNA libraries bearing sample barcodes and UMIs. Via MiXCR, TCRdb re-called the 5' RACE reads, giving one row per CDR3 protein. The table lists roughly 450,000 distinct CDR3 sequences, roughly 17% of them singletons, with about 22% in the top ten. The chain recombines TRBV20-1 with TRBJ2-7; D possibly corresponds to TRBD2 (6 bases). The sequenced material came from PBMCs or a T cell subset sorted from them (not recorded which). The TCR comes from a man aged 18 to 35 who had mild COVID-19 (a few samples of this study predate the infection). Cell type and time point are not known. The CDR3 loop reads CSARARRGVYEQYV. The CDR3 nucleotides are TGCAGTGCTAGGGCCCGGCGGGGTGTATACGAGCAGTACGTC.